Below, one T cell receptor (beta chain) is given with its context. The data derive from a study of blood T cell repertoires in COVID-19. As for the study in general: Sources were T cells, B-cell-depleted T cells, or PBMCs; the material itself was cDNA or gDNA.

In assigning cohorts, the study relied on participant-reported clinical history. This CDR3 comprises 16 residues. Trimming removed 0 bases at V and 2 bases at J, with 14 bases between. CDR1 and CDR2 from the germline V gene are SGHRS and YFSETQ. In the source study's methods: Amplifying reference gene primers gave estimates of nucleated cell counts. The table came from immunoSEQ multiplex PCR; TCRdb's copy has only in-frame clones and leaves some out. V, J and clone size were drawn from that table, and D and trimming were deduced from the DNA. The data hold around 130,000 clones, with about 88% observed a single time.

The chain joins TRBV5-1 to TRBJ1-2, with D hard to call. The sequencing sample was made of PBMCs or T cells enriched from blood (not recorded which). The TCR comes from a man aged 40-49 years with acute COVID-19. The CDR3 nucleotides are TGCGCCAGCAGCTTGGCCTTAAGTCAGATAAACTATGGCTACACCTTC. This encodes CASSLALSQINYGYTF. Full variable domain (remainder filled in from reference TRBV5-1 and TRBJ1-2): KAGVTQTPRYLIKTRGQQVTLSCSPISGHRSVSWYQQTPGQGLQFLFEYFSETQRNKGNFPGRFSGRQFSNSRSEMNVSTLELGDSALYLCASSLALSQINYGYTFGSGTRLTVV.